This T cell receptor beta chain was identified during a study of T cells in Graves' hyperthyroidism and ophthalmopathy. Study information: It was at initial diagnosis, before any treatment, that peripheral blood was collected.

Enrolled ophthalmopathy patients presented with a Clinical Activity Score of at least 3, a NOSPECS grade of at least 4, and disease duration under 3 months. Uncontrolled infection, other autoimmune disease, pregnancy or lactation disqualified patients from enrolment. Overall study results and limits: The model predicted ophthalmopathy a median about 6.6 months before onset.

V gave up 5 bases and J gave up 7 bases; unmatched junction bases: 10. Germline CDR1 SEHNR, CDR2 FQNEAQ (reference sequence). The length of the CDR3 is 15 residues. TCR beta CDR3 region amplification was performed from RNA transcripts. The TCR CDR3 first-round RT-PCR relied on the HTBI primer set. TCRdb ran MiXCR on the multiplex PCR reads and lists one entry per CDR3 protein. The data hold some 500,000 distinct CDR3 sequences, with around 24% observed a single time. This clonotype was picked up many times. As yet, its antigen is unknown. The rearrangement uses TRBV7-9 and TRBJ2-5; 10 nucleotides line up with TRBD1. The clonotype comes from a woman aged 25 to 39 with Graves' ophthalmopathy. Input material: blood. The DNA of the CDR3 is TGTGCCAGCAGCAGAGAGACAGGGGGCTTCGTGACCCAGTACTTC. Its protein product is CASSRETGGFVTQYF.